Listed below are T cell receptor beta chains from one sample, sequenced in a study of monozygotic twins with inflammatory bowel disease. TCRdb re-called the 5' RACE reads, yielding one record per CDR3 amino acid sequence without DNA. Recorded here are approximately 330,000 distinct CDR3 sequences; the top ten clones represent around 2%. Sequenced sample: blood. These receptors were taken from a human donor with ulcerative colitis or Crohn's disease, or a healthy co-twin of an affected twin (not recorded which). CDR3s include the opening cysteine and the closing phenylalanine or tryptophan.

>TRBV7-9|TRBJ1-4
CASSLTPGQREKLFF
>TRBV11-2|TRBJ2-1
CASSLDYLAGYNEQFF
>TRBV4-3|TRBJ2-7
CASSQDLNSIEQYF
>TRBV5-1|TRBJ1-2
CASSFESDSPGNYGGYTF
>TRBV28|TRBJ2-3
CASRLAGPREQYF
>TRBV4-1|TRBJ2-7
CASSQNRASEQYF
>TRBV28|TRBJ2-3
CASSFRNRAQYF
>TRBV5-1|TRBJ1-3
CASSPPSSGNTIYF
>TRBV18|TRBJ1-1
CASSPQGGTEAFF
>TRBV28|TRBJ2-1
CASSLGTSGEEQFF
>TRBV12-3/TRBV12-4|TRBJ1-2
CASSSTTGYYGYTF
>TRBV12-3/TRBV12-4|TRBJ2-5
CASSETGGRQETQYF
>TRBV20-1|TRBJ1-5
CSARGSRDRSNQPQHF
>TRBV28|TRBJ1-4
CASRKTPTGVFEKLFF
>TRBV19|TRBJ1-5
CASQMGLSNQPQHF
>TRBV29-1|TRBJ1-6
CSARFTGHHSGNNSPLHF
>TRBV10-3|TRBJ2-1
CAISESGGQGFYNEQFF
>TRBV5-1|TRBJ2-5
CASSPRPLAAETQYF
>TRBV5-6|TRBJ1-1
CASSLRQTTEAFF
>TRBV29-1|TRBJ1-2
CSVVGQLNYGYTF